The 18 T cell receptor beta chains given below trace back to one sample, sequenced in a study of identical twins. TCRdb reprocessed the 5' RACE reads via MiXCR and lists one record per CDR3 protein. There are some 270,000 distinct CDR3 sequences in the sample; about 8% occur only once, and 3% lies in the top ten. Another study also made use of these data, one on yellow fever vaccine responses in identical twins.

Sequenced sample: CD8+ T cells sorted from blood. These TCRs come from a woman between 18 and 29 years old in good health.

The V and J genes are TRBV6-5 and TRBJ2-5; possibly TRBD1 or TRBD2 for D (6 bases each). Per the germline V gene, CDR1 is MNHEY and CDR2 is SVGAGI. This CDR3 has 16 residues. V was cut by 4 bases and J by 1 base, with 16 bases left in between. As DNA, the CDR3 is TGTGCCAGCAGTTGGTCATCCAGGGGACTCCAAGAGACCCAGTACTTC. Translated, it gives CASSWSSRGLQETQYF.

Many counts were recorded for this clonotype. The V call is TRBV29-1, the J call TRBJ2-7; 9 nucleotides align to TRBD1. J lost 3 bases, V lost 2 bases, and 2 bases had no gene match. The CDR3 spans 13 residues. Germline CDR1 SQVTM, CDR2 ANQGSEA. CDR3 sequence reads: CSVELDRGYEQYF. As DNA, the CDR3 is TGCAGCGTTGAATTGGACAGGGGCTACGAGCAGTACTTC.

This chain uses TRBV20-1 with TRBJ1-2; D is perhaps TRBD1 (6 bases). The germline V and J ends were trimmed by 3 bases and 5 bases, with 16 bases remaining between them. Germline V lookup: CDR1 DFQATT, CDR2 SNEGSKA (reference sequence). CDR3 length equals 14 residues. As DNA, the CDR3 is TGCAGTGCTAGGGATAGACAGGATTATTATGGCTACACCTTC. It encodes CSARDRQDYYGYTF.

The chain uses TRBV24-1 and TRBJ2-1; D is unclear. The CDR3 spans 13 residues. The germline CDR1 and CDR2 sequences are KGHDR and SFDVKD. V lost 5 bases, J lost 2 bases, and 6 bases lay in between. CDR3 sequence: CATSVGPYNEQFF. Here the CDR3 DNA reads TGTGCCACCAGTGTCGGACCCTACAATGAGCAGTTCTTC.

This clonotype appeared a few times. In nucleotides, the CDR3 is TGTGCCAGCAGCTTCAGGGACGGAGGATACATTCAGTACTTC. This codes for CASSFRDGGYIQYF. V is TRBV7-2 and J is TRBJ2-4; D possibly uses TRBD1 or TRBD2 (5 bases each). The CDR3 totals 14 residues. V was cut by 3 bases and J by 8 bases, with 14 bases left in between. Germline V lookup: CDR1 SGHTA, CDR2 FQGNSA. Variable domain in full (rest from reference TRBV7-2 and TRBJ2-4): GAGVSQSPSNKVTEKGKDVELRCDPISGHTALYWYRQSLGQGLEFLIYFQGNSAPDKSGLPSDRFSAERTGGSVSTLTIQRTQQEDSAVYLCASSFRDGGYIQYFGAGTRLSVL.

This chain's CDR3 is CASSQELRQGNYNEQFF. As DNA, the CDR3 is TGTGCCAGCAGCCAAGAGCTAAGGCAGGGAAACTACAATGAGCAGTTCTTC. The chain couples TRBV3-1 to TRBJ2-1, with D possibly being TRBD1 (5 bases). The CDR3 has 17 residues. The V gene lost 0 bases and the J gene lost 3 bases, with 15 bases spanning the gap. Germline lookup yields CDR1 LGHDT and CDR2 YNNKEL (reference sequence).

This clonotype has just a few counts. The V and J genes are TRBV7-9 and TRBJ2-1; D call uncertain. Germline lookup yields CDR1 SEHNR and CDR2 FQNEAQ (reference sequence). The germline V and J ends were trimmed by 1 base and 7 bases, with 8 bases remaining between them. This CDR3 has 13 amino acids. This chain's CDR3 is CASSLGGWNEQFF. The CDR3 DNA sequence: TGTGCCAGCAGCTTAGGCGGATGGAATGAGCAGTTCTTC.

This clonotype was observed at least ten times. The chain joins TRBV12-3 or TRBV12-4 to TRBJ2-3; D ambiguous. The V end lost 3 bases, the J end lost 4 bases, and 11 bases lay between the germline ends. CDR3 length: 14 residues. Written as DNA, the CDR3 is TGTGCCAGCAGTTTCATCCTAGGGTCAGATACGCAGTATTTT. Translated, it gives CASSFILGSDTQYF.

This chain links TRBV9 with TRBJ2-2; 13 bases map to TRBD2. Germline loops: CDR1 SGDLS, CDR2 YYNGEE. V dropped 3 bases and J dropped 3; count of bases not matched to a gene: 5. This CDR3 contains 17 residues. The CDR3 loop is CASSAVGLAGYTGELFF. CDR3 sequence (DNA): TGTGCCAGCAGCGCAGTGGGACTAGCGGGGTACACCGGGGAGCTGTTTTTT.

In its sample, this clonotype was seen many times. The V and J genes are TRBV5-6 and TRBJ2-1, with 7 bases matching TRBD2. The CDR3 is made up of 15 amino acids. Germline V gene sequence: CDR1 SGHDT, CDR2 YYEEEE. Losses at the gene ends were 0 bases for V and 5 bases for J; bases not matched to a gene: 5. CDR3 protein: CASSLATSSNNEQFF. The CDR3 bases are TGTGCCAGCAGCTTGGCGACTAGCAGCAACAATGAGCAGTTCTTC.

This clonotype appeared a few times. The chain recombines TRBV9 with TRBJ2-2; D uncertain. Germline V gene lookup returns CDR1 SGDLS and CDR2 YYNGEE. The CDR3 runs 13 residues. V was trimmed by 4 bases and J by 9 bases, leaving 13 bases between them. The CDR3 region is CASSPYTQWELFF. The DNA of the CDR3 is TGTGCCAGCAGCCCTTATACGCAGTGGGAGCTGTTTTTT.

This clonotype has at least ten counts. The chain uses TRBV20-1 and TRBJ2-7; D may be TRBD2 (5 bases). Trimming removed 2 bases from V and 1 base from J, with 9 bases in between. Germline loops: CDR1 DFQATT, CDR2 SNEGSKA (reference sequence). The CDR3 runs to 13 residues. The chain's CDR3 is CSARHGESYEQYF. CDR3 DNA sequence: TGCAGTGCTAGACACGGGGAGTCCTACGAGCAGTACTTC.

The V gene is TRBV12-3 or TRBV12-4, the J gene TRBJ2-5; no firm D call. V was clipped by 2 bases and J by 5 bases, with 21 bases between them. This CDR3 has 17 residues. The CDR3 DNA sequence: TGTGCCAGCAGTTTAAAGGTCGGGCTATCCTCCCAGGAGACCCAGTACTTC. Translation gives CASSLKVGLSSQETQYF.

This clonotype was counted a few times. The chain has TRBV9 and TRBJ2-3, with no clear D. Germline CDR1 SGDLS, CDR2 YYNGEE. Trimming stripped 3 bases from V and 3 bases from J, with 8 bases between. The CDR3 totals 13 residues. DNA for the CDR3: TGTGCCAGCAGCGGGATCTGGACAGATACGCAGTATTTT. Translation gives CASSGIWTDTQYF. The full variable domain, completed using reference TRBV9 and TRBJ2-3, is DSGVTQTPKHLITATGQRVTLRCSPRSGDLSVYWYQQSLDQGLQFLIQYYNGEERAKGNILERFSAQQFPDLHSELNLSSLELGDSALYFCASSGIWTDTQYFGPGTRLTVL.

The chain links TRBV2 to TRBJ2-1, with TRBD1 matching 10 bases. In germline, CDR1 is SNHLY, CDR2 FYNNEI. V shed 4 bases, J shed 6 bases, and the junction held 6 bases outside the gene matches. The CDR3 is 15 amino acids. The CDR3 region has the DNA TGTGCCAGCAGTGGACAGGGGGCGACGGGCAATGAGCAGTTCTTC. Encoded protein: CASSGQGATGNEQFF.

The chain is built from TRBV7-3 and TRBJ2-1; D may be TRBD2 (6 bases). V was clipped by 5 bases and J by 6 bases, with 20 bases between them. Per the germline V gene, CDR1 is SGHTA and CDR2 is FQGTGA. This CDR3 comprises 16 residues. DNA of the CDR3: TGTGCCAGCAGCGCGACCGGGACTTTAGAGACCAATGAGCAGTTCTTC. Its protein is CASSATGTLETNEQFF.

This clonotype was counted only a few times. The J gene is TRBJ2-6, the V gene TRBV20-1, with no clear D. Germline values: CDR1 DFQATT, CDR2 SNEGSKA (reference sequence). The V and J ends lost 6 bases and 3 bases respectively, with 6 bases between them. The CDR3 runs 12 residues. The CDR3 DNA reads TGCAGTGCACATTTTGGGGCCAACGTCCTGACTTTC. As protein: CSAHFGANVLTF.

The rearrangement joins TRBV5-1 to TRBJ2-3; D is possibly TRBD1 (6 bases). The CDR3 sequence is 17 residues long. Germline assignment: CDR1 SGHRS and CDR2 YFSETQ. V lost 6 bases and J lost 2, with 22 bases in between. Written as DNA, the CDR3 is TGCGCCAGCATGTTGGGCCAGGGGAATGAACTCACAGATACGCAGTATTTT. It encodes CASMLGQGNELTDTQYF.